The 11 T cell receptor beta chains below were found in one sample sequenced in a study of blood T cells in healthy people across ages. A J-beta primer mix and a sample-barcoded 5' primer were used in a second PCR of roughly 7 to 12 cycles. TCRdb ran MiXCR on the 5' RACE reads and lists one entry per CDR3 protein. The data show roughly 830,000 distinct CDR3 sequences, about 62% seen once. The sample taken for sequencing was blood. These receptors all stem from a man aged 25-40 years in good health.

This clonotype showed up just a few times. This chain uses TRBV29-1 with TRBJ2-7; TRBD1 agrees at 8 bases. The CDR3 runs 13 residues. Germline CDR1 and CDR2: SQVTM and ANQGSEA. V lost 6 bases, J lost 0 bases, and 4 bases stayed unmatched. The CDR3, as DNA: TGCAGCGTCTTGGACAGGGCCTCCTACGAGCAGTACTTC. Translating it yields CSVLDRASYEQYF.

J is TRBJ2-6 and V is TRBV4-2; D unclear. This CDR3 is 19 amino acids long. Looked up from germline, CDR1 is LGHNA and CDR2 is YNFKEQ. V was shortened by 4 bases and J by 1 base, with 20 bases between the two germline ends. The CDR3 DNA reads TGTGCCAGCAGCCTCATCAACAGCGATACGGAATCTGGGGCCAACGTCCTGACTTTC. Amino acid sequence: CASSLINSDTESGANVLTF.

The chain employs TRBV4-3 and TRBJ2-7, with no clear D. This CDR3 spans 16 amino acids. Germline loops: CDR1 LGHNA, CDR2 YSLEER. V dropped 4 bases and J dropped 0 bases, with 16 bases sitting between them. CDR3 DNA sequence: TGCGCCAGCAGCCCCTCCGGCAATGAGATCTCCTACGAGCAGTACTTC. Translated: CASSPSGNEISYEQYF.

The rearrangement uses TRBV27 and TRBJ2-5; D is ambiguous. Germline V gene data show CDR1 as MNHEY and CDR2 as SMNVEV (reference sequence). With 7 bases removed from V and 3 bases from J, the gap between germline ends came to 6 bases. The CDR3 sequence is 11 residues long. The CDR3 sequence: CASNREETQYF. DNA for the CDR3: TGTGCCAGCAATAGAGAAGAGACCCAGTACTTC.

The chain is built from TRBV27 and TRBJ2-7, with D hard to call. There are 15 residues in the CDR3. Per the germline V gene, CDR1 is MNHEY and CDR2 is SMNVEV (reference sequence). Between the trimmed V and J ends, which lost 6 bases and 3 bases, there was a span of 18 bases. The CDR3 sequence: CASRDLGRSNYEQYF. The DNA for the CDR3 is TGTGCCAGCAGGGACCTGGGCAGGTCTAACTACGAGCAGTACTTC.

The chain links TRBV29-1 to TRBJ2-1; D is perhaps TRBD2 (5 bases). The CDR3 runs 12 residues. V was shortened by 6 bases and J by 9 bases, with 15 bases between the two germline ends. Germline values: CDR1 SQVTM, CDR2 ANQGSEA. CDR3 nucleotide sequence: TGCAGCGTATCCATGGGAGCCGGTGAGCAGTTCTTC. This gives the protein CSVSMGAGEQFF.

The J gene is TRBJ2-1, the V gene TRBV12-5; 8 nucleotides align to TRBD1. J lost 7 bases, V lost 1 base, and 6 bases had no gene match. The CDR3 contains 15 residues. Germline V lookup: CDR1 LGHNT, CDR2 FRNRAP. The DNA for the CDR3 is TGTGCTAGTGGTTTGGAGGGACAGGCTGGGAATGAGCAGTTCTTC. Its translation: CASGLEGQAGNEQFF. Based on the CDR3 plus reference TRBV12-5 and TRBJ2-1, the full variable domain is DARVTQTPRHKVTEMGQEVTMRCQPILGHNTVFWYRQTMMQGLELLAYFRNRAPLDDSGMPKDRFSAEMPDATLATLKIQPSEPRDSAVYFCASGLEGQAGNEQFFGPGTRLTVL.

The rearrangement links TRBV6-2 or TRBV6-3 to TRBJ2-1; TRBD1 matches at 7 bases. The CDR3 loop spans 16 amino acids. Germline V gene data show CDR1 as MNHEY and CDR2 as SVGEGT. V lost 5 bases to trimming and J lost 0 bases; unmatched junction nucleotides: 7. The CDR3 is CASSGGQVSSYNEQFF. As DNA, the CDR3 is TGTGCCAGCAGTGGCGGACAGGTGAGCTCCTACAATGAGCAGTTCTTC.

This clonotype was seen a single time. The CDR3 DNA reads as TGTGCCAGCAGTTTAGGACTCTTGGCAGGGGGGGAGCAGTACTTC. The encoded protein is CASSLGLLAGGEQYF. V is TRBV12-3 or TRBV12-4 and J is TRBJ2-7; D perhaps matches TRBD1 (7 bases). Trimming removed 1 base from V and 7 bases from J, with 17 bases in between. This CDR3 contains 15 residues.

The chain uses TRBV29-1 and TRBJ2-5; weak D call: TRBD2 (6 bases). The V gene's germline CDR1 is SQVTM and CDR2 ANQGSEA. CDR3 size: 14 residues. Trimming removed 5 bases from V and 1 base from J, with 14 bases in between. This CDR3 reads CSVLTGGFQETQYF. The CDR3 DNA sequence: TGCAGCGTTCTAACTGGGGGGTTCCAAGAGACCCAGTACTTC.

The rearrangement links TRBV12-3 or TRBV12-4 to TRBJ2-1; tentatively, D is TRBD2 (5 bases). The last part of the DNA fits TRBJ2-7 better; the J call may be wrong. The CDR3 runs 14 residues. The CDR3 DNA reads as TGTGCCAGCAGTTTGCGAGCGGAATACAATGAGCAGTACTTC. The encoded protein is CASSLRAEYNEQYF.